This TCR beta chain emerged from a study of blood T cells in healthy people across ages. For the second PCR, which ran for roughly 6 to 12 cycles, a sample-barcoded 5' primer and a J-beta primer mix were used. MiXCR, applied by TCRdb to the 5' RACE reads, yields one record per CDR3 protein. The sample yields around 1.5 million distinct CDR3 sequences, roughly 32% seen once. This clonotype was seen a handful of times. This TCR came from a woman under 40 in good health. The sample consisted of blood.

The CDR3 nucleotides read TGTGCCAGCATTAAGACTAGCGGGGGACCCTACGAGCAGTACTTC. Its protein is CASIKTSGGPYEQYF. The chain is built from TRBV6-5 and TRBJ2-4; TRBD2 aligns across 12 bases. Judging by the DNA end, TRBJ2-7 fits better; the J call may be wrong. The germline V gene encodes CDR1 MNHEY and CDR2 SVGAGI. There are 15 residues in the CDR3.